This T cell receptor (beta chain) was recovered during a study of cytomegalovirus exposure and HLA in healthy donors. About the research overall: A previous analysis identified approximately 110 million unique TCR beta sequences derived from roughly 180 million T cells.

Both 60 Vbeta primers and 13 Jbeta primers went into the PCR. Generated by immunoSEQ multiplex PCR, the TCRdb table keeps only in-frame clones and is missing some. This table holds around 130,000 clones, over 75% found once. Germline assignment: CDR1 SGHVS and CDR2 FNYEAQ. The V gene end was trimmed by 4 bases and the J gene end by 4 bases; junction bases not matched to a gene: 8. CDR3 length: 16 residues. As concerns this clone: The antigen is not known.

Findings and limits, study-wide: Indistinguishable V segments such as TRBV6-2 and TRBV6-3 were excluded. Later analysis reportedly placed an Asian-associated ancestry cluster below the roughly 680-donor mean in N-insertions.

This receptor was taken from a man between 18 and 35 years old in good health and CMV-seropositive. This chain links TRBV7-6 with TRBJ2-2, with TRBD1 matching 8 bases. Sequenced material: PBMCs. CDR3 loop: CASSSGTGVLTGELFF. The CDR3 region has the DNA TGTGCCAGCAGCTCCGGGACAGGAGTCCTCACCGGGGAGCTGTTTTTT. The whole variable domain, filled in from reference TRBV7-6 and TRBJ2-2, reads GAGVSQSPRYKVTKRGQDVALRCDPISGHVSLYWYRQALGQGPEFLTYFNYEAQQDKSGLPNDRFSAERPEGSISTLTIQRTEQRDSAMYRCASSSGTGVLTGELFFGEGSRLTVL.